This T cell receptor (beta chain) was sequenced in a study of PD-L1 blockade in urothelial cancer. The wider study: Researchers looked at the blood 3 weeks (second dose) and 6 weeks after treatment began. Counts from blood samples showed a median of roughly 140,000 T cells.

Each patient gave between 1 and 8 samples, pretreatment and on-treatment. Per the germline V gene, CDR1 is SGHRS and CDR2 is YFSETQ. There are 15 residues in the CDR3. V shed 4 bases and J shed 4 bases, with 17 bases lying between them. TCRdb's table, derived via immunoSEQ multiplex PCR, lists solely in-frame clones and lacks some. The table records 41,000 or so clones, 82% of them present only once. The rearrangement uses TRBV5-1 and TRBJ1-2, with D possibly matching TRBD1 (5 bases). The source is a man in his sixties with urothelial cancer. This specimen consisted of PBMCs, obtained around atezolizumab (anti-PD-L1) treatment. Here the CDR3 DNA reads TGCGCCAGCAGCGGTGACAGCACCTTTACCTATGGCTACACCTTC. It translates to CASSGDSTFTYGYTF.